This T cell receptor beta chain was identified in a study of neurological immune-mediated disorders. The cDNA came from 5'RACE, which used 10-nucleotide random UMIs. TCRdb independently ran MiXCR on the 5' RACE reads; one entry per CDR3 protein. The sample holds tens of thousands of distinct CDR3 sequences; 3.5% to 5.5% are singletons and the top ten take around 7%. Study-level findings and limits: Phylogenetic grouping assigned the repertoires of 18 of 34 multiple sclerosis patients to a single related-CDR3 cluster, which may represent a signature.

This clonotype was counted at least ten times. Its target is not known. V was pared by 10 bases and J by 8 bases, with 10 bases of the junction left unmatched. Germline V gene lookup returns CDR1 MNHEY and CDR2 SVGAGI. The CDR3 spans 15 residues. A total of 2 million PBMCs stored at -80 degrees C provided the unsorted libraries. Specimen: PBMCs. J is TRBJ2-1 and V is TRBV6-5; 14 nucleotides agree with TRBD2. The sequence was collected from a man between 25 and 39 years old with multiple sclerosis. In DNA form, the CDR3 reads TGTGCCATCCGCTCGACTAGCGGGGGGGCCTATGAGCAGTTCTTC. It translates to CAIRSTSGGAYEQFF.